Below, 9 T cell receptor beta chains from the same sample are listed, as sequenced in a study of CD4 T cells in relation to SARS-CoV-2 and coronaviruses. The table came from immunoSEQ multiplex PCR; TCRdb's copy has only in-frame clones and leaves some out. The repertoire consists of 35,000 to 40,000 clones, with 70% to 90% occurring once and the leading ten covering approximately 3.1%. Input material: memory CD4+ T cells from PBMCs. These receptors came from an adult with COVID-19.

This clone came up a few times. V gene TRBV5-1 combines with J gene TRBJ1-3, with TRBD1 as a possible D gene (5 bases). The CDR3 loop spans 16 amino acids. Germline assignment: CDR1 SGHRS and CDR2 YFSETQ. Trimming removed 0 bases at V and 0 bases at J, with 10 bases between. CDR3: CASSLVVGGSGNTIYF. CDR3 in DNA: TGCGCCAGCAGCTTGGTCGTTGGGGGCTCTGGAAACACCATATATTTT.

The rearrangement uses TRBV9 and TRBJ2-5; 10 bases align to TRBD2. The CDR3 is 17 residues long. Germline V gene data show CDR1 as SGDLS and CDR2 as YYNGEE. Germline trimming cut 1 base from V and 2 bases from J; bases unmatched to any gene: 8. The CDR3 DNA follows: TGTGCCAGCAGCGTAACTCCTAGCGGGAGTTCTCAAGAGACCCAGTACTTC. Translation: CASSVTPSGSSQETQYF.

The CDR3 is CASSQGVGSGNTIYF. In DNA form, the CDR3 reads TGCGCCAGCAGCCAAGGGGTAGGATCTGGAAACACCATATATTTT. The chain couples TRBV4-3 to TRBJ1-3, with D unresolved. Germline V gene sequence: CDR1 LGHNA, CDR2 YSLEER. The CDR3 runs 15 residues. V was trimmed by 1 base and J by 1 base, leaving 8 bases between them.

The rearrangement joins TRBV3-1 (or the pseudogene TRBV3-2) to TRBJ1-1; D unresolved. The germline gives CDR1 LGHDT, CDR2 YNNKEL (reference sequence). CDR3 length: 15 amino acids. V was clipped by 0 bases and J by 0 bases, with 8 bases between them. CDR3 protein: CASSQDLSMNTEAFF. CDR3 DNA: TGTGCCAGCAGCCAAGATCTCAGCATGAACACTGAAGCTTTCTTT.

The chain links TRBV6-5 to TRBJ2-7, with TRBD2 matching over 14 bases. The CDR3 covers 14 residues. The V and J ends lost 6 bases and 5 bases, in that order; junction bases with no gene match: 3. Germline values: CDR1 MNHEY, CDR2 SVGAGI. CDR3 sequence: CASRTSGRVDEQYF. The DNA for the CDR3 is TGTGCCAGCAGGACTAGCGGGAGGGTCGACGAGCAGTACTTC.

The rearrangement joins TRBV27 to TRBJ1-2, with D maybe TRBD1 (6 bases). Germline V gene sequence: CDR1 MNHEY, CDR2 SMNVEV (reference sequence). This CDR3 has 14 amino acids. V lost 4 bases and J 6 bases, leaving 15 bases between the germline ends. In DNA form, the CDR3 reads TGTGCCAGCAGTTCCATGAGGGGGTTTCATGGCTACACCTTC. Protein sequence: CASSSMRGFHGYTF.

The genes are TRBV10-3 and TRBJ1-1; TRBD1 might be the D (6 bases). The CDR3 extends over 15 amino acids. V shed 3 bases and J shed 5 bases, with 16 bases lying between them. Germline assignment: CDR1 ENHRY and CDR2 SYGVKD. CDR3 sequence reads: CAISDVGAGVTEAFF. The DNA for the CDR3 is TGTGCCATCAGTGACGTTGGGGCAGGGGTTACTGAAGCTTTCTTT.

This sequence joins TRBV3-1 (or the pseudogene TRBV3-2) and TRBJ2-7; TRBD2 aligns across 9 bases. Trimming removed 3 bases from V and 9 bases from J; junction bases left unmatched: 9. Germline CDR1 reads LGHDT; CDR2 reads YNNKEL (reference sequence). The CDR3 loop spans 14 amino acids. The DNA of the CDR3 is TGTGCCAGCAGCCACACAGGGACTAGCTCTGCGCAGTACTTC. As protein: CASSHTGTSSAQYF.

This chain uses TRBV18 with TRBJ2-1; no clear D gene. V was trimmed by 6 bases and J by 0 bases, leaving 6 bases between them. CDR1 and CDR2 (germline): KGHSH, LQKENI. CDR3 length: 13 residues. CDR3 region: CASSPLSYNEQFF. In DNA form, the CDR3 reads TGTGCCAGCTCTCCTCTCTCCTACAATGAGCAGTTCTTC.